One sample yielded the 5 T cell receptor beta chains listed below, sequenced in a study of cytomegalovirus exposure and HLA in healthy donors. PCR involved 60 Vbeta and 13 Jbeta primers. Clones were read by immunoSEQ multiplex PCR, and TCRdb kept only the in-frame ones, dropping some. The sample shows over 85,000 clones, approximately 83% of them seen only once. The sample consisted of PBMCs. The receptors shown here come from a female donor in good health and CMV-seropositive.

The chain employs TRBV2 and TRBJ2-7, with TRBD2 as a possible D gene (5 bases). The CDR3 spans 15 residues. Germline CDR1 SNHLY, CDR2 FYNNEI. V dropped 8 bases and J dropped 0 bases, with 17 bases sitting between them. Here the CDR3 DNA reads TGTGCCAGCCTCGACCTCCGGGATTCCTCCTACGAGCAGTACTTC. Its translation: CASLDLRDSSYEQYF.

The chain combines TRBV18 with TRBJ1-3, with D hard to call. Germline CDR1 and CDR2: KGHSH and LQKENI. The CDR3 contains 18 residues. With 3 bases removed from V and 0 bases from J, the gap between germline ends came to 18 bases. This CDR3 reads CASSPAAAVMFSGNTIYF. The CDR3 nucleotides read TGTGCCAGCTCACCGGCCGCCGCGGTGATGTTCTCTGGAAACACCATATATTTT. Full variable domain (rest looked up from reference TRBV18 and TRBJ1-3): NAGVMQNPRHLVRRRGQEARLRCSPMKGHSHVYWYRQLPEEGLKFMVYLQKENIIDESGMPKERFSAEFPKEGPSILRIQQVVRGDSAAYFCASSPAAAVMFSGNTIYFGEGSWLTVV.

The chain combines TRBV10-3 with TRBJ1-5; a weak D match, TRBD1 (6 bases). V lost 0 bases and J lost 5, with 11 bases in between. Germline V gives CDR1 ENHRY, CDR2 SYGVKD. The CDR3 loop spans 15 amino acids. Here the CDR3 DNA reads TGTGCCATCAGTGAGTCACCGGACAGAGATCAGCCCCAGCATTTT. Its protein product is CAISESPDRDQPQHF.

This chain connects TRBV19 to TRBJ1-5; 10 nucleotides line up with TRBD1. The CDR3 spans 17 residues. V trimming: 6 bases; J trimming: 0 bases; junction bases outside the gene matches: 8. From germline, CDR1 is LNHDA and CDR2 SQIVND (reference sequence). The chain's CDR3 is CASSVTGGYDSNQPQHF. The CDR3 bases are TGTGCCAGTAGCGTGACAGGGGGCTACGATAGCAATCAGCCCCAGCATTTT.

The rearrangement uses TRBV13 and TRBJ1-1; D perhaps matches TRBD1 (6 bases). Trimming removed 2 bases from V and 10 bases from J, with 17 bases in between. This CDR3 is 14 amino acids long. Per the germline V gene, CDR1 is PRHDT and CDR2 is FYEKMQ (reference sequence). CDR3 coding DNA: TGTGCCAGCAGCTTAAACGGGCAGGGGAAGGGAGCTTTCTTT. Translated, it gives CASSLNGQGKGAFF.